A selection of T cell receptor beta chains follows, all from one sample in a study of blood T cells in healthy people across ages. MiXCR, run by TCRdb on the 5' RACE reads, gives a single entry per CDR3 protein. The sample consists of about 320,000 distinct CDR3 sequences, roughly a quarter of them appearing once. The material sequenced was blood. The receptors shown here come from a woman between 70 and 85 years old in good health. Each CDR3 is given with its conserved first and last residue. Each record gives: J gene, clone size, D gene, V gene, CDR3 DNA, CDR3 protein. A D gene is named only where the DNA matches it firmly. Not all rows give a size; the values are once, few, many and, for expanded clones, a class.

TRBJ1-5	few	-	TRBV27	TGTGCCAGCAGTCCAGGGGTCCAATTGCCCCAGCATTTT	CASSPGVQLPQHF
TRBJ2-5	few	-	TRBV20-1	TGCAGTGCTTTGAACGGGGACGTACGCCAAGAGACCCAGTACTTC	CSALNGDVRQETQYF
TRBJ1-5	few	TRBD1	TRBV29-1	TGCAGCGCTGGACAGGATAACAATCAGCCCCAGCATTTT	CSAGQDNNQPQHF
TRBJ2-7	once	-	TRBV28	TGTGCCAGCAGTTCATTCCTCAGATCCTACGAGCAGTACTTC	CASSSFLRSYEQYF
TRBJ2-1	-	-	TRBV2	TGTGCCAGCAGTGAACCCAACTACAATGAGCAGTTCTTC	CASSEPNYNEQFF
TRBJ2-1	-	TRBD1	TRBV6-2/TRBV6-3	TGTGCCAGCGCAACAGGGGGTGAGCAGTTCTTC	CASATGGEQFF
TRBJ1-2	few	-	TRBV27	TGTGCCAGCCTGCCGAGGAGGCAGGGGAACTATGGCTACACCTTC	CASLPRRQGNYGYTF
TRBJ1-2	-	-	TRBV7-2	TGTGCCAGCAGCTTAGCTCAGGGGAACTGTGGCTACACCTTC	CASSLAQGNCGYTF
TRBJ2-4	many	TRBD1	TRBV29-1	TGCAGCGTTGACGGACAGGACGGAGCCAAAAACATTCAGTACTTC	CSVDGQDGAKNIQYF
TRBJ1-1	-	TRBD1	TRBV20-1	TGCAGTGCCACCACAGGGGCAGTATGCACTGAAGCTTTCTTT	CSATTGAVCTEAFF
TRBJ2-7	few	-	TRBV2	TGTGCCAGCACGCTTCTTGGCCTCCACGAGCAGTACTTC	CASTLLGLHEQYF
TRBJ2-2	-	-	TRBV24-1	TGTGCCACCAGTGATCCTGGAGGAACCGGGGAGCTGTTTTTT	CATSDPGGTGELFF
TRBJ2-5	-	TRBD1	TRBV4-1	TGCGCCAGCAGCGATAGAGGGACAGGGTATAGGGAGACCCAGTACTTC	CASSDRGTGYRETQYF
TRBJ2-5	-	TRBD2	TRBV9	TGTGCCAGCAGCAGGACTAGCGGATTCCAAGAGACCCAGTACTTC	CASSRTSGFQETQYF
TRBJ2-5	-	-	TRBV6-1	TGTGCCAGCACCCAAAGAGGACGCGAGCGGTACTTC	CASTQRGRERYF
TRBJ2-7	-	-	TRBV7-9	TGTGCCAGCAGCTTACCCCAGGGTGGGGCTGAGGAGCAGTACTTC	CASSLPQGGAEEQYF
TRBJ2-2	-	-	TRBV5-1	TGCGCCAGCAGCAAGGGACGGGAAACGAACACCGGGGAGCTGTTTTTT	CASSKGRETNTGELFF